This T cell receptor beta chain is from a study of CD8 T cells in ankylosing spondylitis. Study-wide results and caveats: Seven to nine highly homologous variants formed a TCR beta motif that appeared characteristic of ankylosing spondylitis blood.

This clonotype was seen at least ten times. Its antigen is undetermined. From the 5' RACE reads, TCRdb called clonotypes with MiXCR, one entry per CDR3 protein. The sample yields roughly 490,000 distinct CDR3 sequences, approximately 5.3% seen once. CDR3 length: 16 amino acids. The germline CDR1 and CDR2 sequences are ENHRY and SYGVKD. With 7 bases clipped from V and 8 bases from J, the junction kept 16 bases outside the gene matches. Sequenced input: blood, either unsorted or a sorted T cell fraction (not recorded which). This chain connects TRBV10-3 to TRBJ2-1, with 8 bases lining up with TRBD2. This sequence was found in a male donor with ankylosing spondylitis. CDR3 nucleotide sequence: TGTGCCATCATGGAGCGGGGGCAAGGAAAGGGGGATGAGCAGTTCTTC. Its protein is CAIMERGQGKGDEQFF.